This TCR beta chain came from a study of blood T cell repertoires in COVID-19. About the research overall: Both acute and convalescent COVID-19 samples were obtained from the United States, Italy and Spain. T cells, B-cell-depleted T cells, or PBMCs provided the cDNA or gDNA that served as material.

In the authors' workflow: Amplification from reference gene primers served as the basis for estimated nucleated cell counts. Using immunoSEQ multiplex PCR, the repertoire was profiled, and TCRdb retains in-frame clones only, with some absent. V and J calls and clone size are those listed in that table; D and trimming were worked out from the DNA. The table lists about 250,000 clones, 70% to 90% of them singletons. This CDR3 is 17 amino acids long. Unmatched junction bases numbered 10, after V lost 4 bases and J lost 0 bases. Germline values: CDR1 SGHRS, CDR2 YFSETQ. V and J are TRBV5-1 and TRBJ2-1, with 7 bases fitting TRBD2. The material sequenced was peripheral blood. The clonotype comes from a young man with active or convalescent COVID-19. The CDR3 region is CASSLITGGDSYNEQFF. The CDR3 DNA is TGCGCCAGCAGCCTGATTACGGGAGGCGACTCCTACAATGAGCAGTTCTTC. Using reference TRBV5-1 and TRBJ2-1 for the parts outside the CDR3, the full variable domain is KAGVTQTPRYLIKTRGQQVTLSCSPISGHRSVSWYQQTPGQGLQFLFEYFSETQRNKGNFPGRFSGRQFSNSRSEMNVSTLELGDSALYLCASSLITGGDSYNEQFFGPGTRLTVL.